The T cell receptor (beta chain) described here comes from a study of post-analysis software for immune sequencing data. General study findings and limits: Patients with multiple sclerosis recorded significantly lower normalized Chao1 diversity than controls, the study found. Elevated frequency relative to controls characterized a handful of TRBV segments in patients, TRBV5-6, TRBV5-1 and TRBV20-1 among them.

cDNA libraries for TCR beta contained unique molecular identifiers. TCRdb re-derived calls from the PCR reads in MiXCR, one entry per CDR3 protein. In the table there are 650,000 to 900,000 distinct CDR3 sequences, around 45% of which are singletons. The CDR3 runs 16 residues. The junction had 7 bases not matched to a gene; V was cut back by 1 base and J by 0 bases. Germline CDR1 DFQATT, CDR2 SNEGSKA (reference sequence). On this clonotype: Its antigen is unknown.

The sequence derives from a girl aged 10 to 17 with multiple sclerosis. This chain uses TRBV20-1 with TRBJ2-3, with 7 bases matching TRBD1. The sequencing input was blood. CDR3 region: CSARVWDSPSTDTQYF. Written as DNA, the CDR3 is TGCAGTGCTAGAGTATGGGACAGCCCTAGCACAGATACGCAGTATTTT.